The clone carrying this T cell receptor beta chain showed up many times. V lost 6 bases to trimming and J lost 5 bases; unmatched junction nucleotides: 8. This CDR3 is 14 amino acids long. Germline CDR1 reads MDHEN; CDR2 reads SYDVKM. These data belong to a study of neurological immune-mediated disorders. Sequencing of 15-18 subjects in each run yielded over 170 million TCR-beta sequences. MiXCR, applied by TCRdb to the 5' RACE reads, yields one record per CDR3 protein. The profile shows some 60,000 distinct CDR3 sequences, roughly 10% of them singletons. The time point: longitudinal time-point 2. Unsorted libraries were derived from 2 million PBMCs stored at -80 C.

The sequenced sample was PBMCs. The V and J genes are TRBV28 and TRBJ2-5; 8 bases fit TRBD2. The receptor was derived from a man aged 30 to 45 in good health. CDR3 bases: TGTGCCAGCAGCCACGTAGCGGGACACGAGACCCAGTACTTC. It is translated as CASSHVAGHETQYF.